These T cell receptor beta chains were read from a single sample in a study of technical replicates of blood from a few donors. Here immunoSEQ multiplex PCR was the method, and the copy in TCRdb shows in-frame clones only, minus some. Of tens of thousands of clones in the sample, over 75% are singletons; the top ten hold approximately 4.4%. Input material: PBMCs. These receptors all come from a human donor in good health. Some clones in this sample may be carry-over from other donors' samples. Each CDR3 is given with its conserved first and last residue. Each record gives: J gene, V gene, clone size, D gene, CDR3 DNA, CDR3 protein. D genes are given only for firm matches. The size of a clone is reported for some rows only, either as once, few or many, or as a class for expanded clones.

TRBJ2-1 TRBV6-4 NA TRBD2 TGTGCCAGCAGTGAAAGAACTAGCGGGGATTACAATGAGCAGTTCTTC CASSERTSGDYNEQFF
TRBJ2-2 TRBV15 once TRBD1 TGTGCCACCAGCAGAGAAGCACTTCGGACAGGGAACACCGGGGAGCTGTTTTTT CATSREALRTGNTGELFF
TRBJ1-1 TRBV5-1 NA NA TGCGCCAGCAGCCCGGCGGGGGGGAACACTGAAGCTTTCTTT CASSPAGGNTEAFF
TRBJ2-3 TRBV18 NA NA TGTGCCAGCTCACCCTCACTCAACACAGATACGCAGTATTTT CASSPSLNTDTQYF
TRBJ2-7 TRBV7-8 NA NA TGTGCCAGCAGCTTAGGGGCGTCCCCGCCTGGGCAGTACTTC CASSLGASPPGQYF
TRBJ1-5 TRBV19 NA TRBD1 TGTGCCAGTAGTATCATAACAGGGGGGGATTGGTCCCAGCATTTT CASSIITGGDWSQHF
TRBJ1-1 TRBV18 NA NA TGTGCCAGCTCATCGACCGATTCGGGGGCTGAAGCTTTCTTT CASSSTDSGAEAFF
TRBJ1-5 TRBV19 NA NA TGTGCCAGTAGTGCGTCAGGGGGCAATCAGCCCCAGCATTTT CASSASGGNQPQHF
TRBJ2-1 TRBV7-7 NA TRBD2 TGTGCCAGCAGCGCGGGGGGGCACAATGAGCAGTTCTTC CASSAGGHNEQFF
TRBJ2-1 TRBV2 NA NA TGTGCCAACACCGGGACTGGGGGAAAAGGTGAGCAGTTCTTC CANTGTGGKGEQFF
TRBJ2-3 TRBV4-3 NA NA TGCGCCAGCAGCCAAGTCCTTCCGACCAGGGATACGCAGTATTTT CASSQVLPTRDTQYF
TRBJ2-2 TRBV7-3 NA TRBD1 TGTGCCAGCAGCCCCAAGACAGGGGGGACCGGGGAGCTGTTTTTT CASSPKTGGTGELFF
TRBJ2-7 TRBV7-9 NA NA TGTGCCAGCCAAATGAGCGGAGTCTACGAGCAGTACTTC CASQMSGVYEQYF
TRBJ2-7 TRBV5-8 NA TRBD1 TGTGCCAGCAGCAGGGACAGGGGCGAGCAGTACTTC CASSRDRGEQYF
TRBJ2-5 TRBV29-1 NA NA TGCAGCGTTACTCAAGAGACCCAGTACTTC CSVTQETQYF
TRBJ2-1 TRBV4-3 NA NA TGCGCCAGCAGCCTAGAGGAGTATAGCAATGAGCAGTTCTTC CASSLEEYSNEQFF
TRBJ2-3 TRBV7-2 NA TRBD2 TGTGCCAGCAGTTCAGCGGGACGTACGCAGTATTTT CASSSAGRTQYF